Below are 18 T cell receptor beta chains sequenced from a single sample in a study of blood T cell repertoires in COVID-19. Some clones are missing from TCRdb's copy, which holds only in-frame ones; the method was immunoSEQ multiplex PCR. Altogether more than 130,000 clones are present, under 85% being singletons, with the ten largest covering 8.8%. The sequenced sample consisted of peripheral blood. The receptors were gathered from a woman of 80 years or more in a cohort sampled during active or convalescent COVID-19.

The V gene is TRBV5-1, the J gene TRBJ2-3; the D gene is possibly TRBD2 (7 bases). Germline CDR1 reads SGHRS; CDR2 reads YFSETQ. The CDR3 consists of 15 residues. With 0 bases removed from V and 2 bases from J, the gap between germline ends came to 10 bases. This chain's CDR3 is CASSLGAGATDTQYF. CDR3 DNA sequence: TGCGCCAGCAGCTTGGGGGCGGGGGCCACAGATACGCAGTATTTT.

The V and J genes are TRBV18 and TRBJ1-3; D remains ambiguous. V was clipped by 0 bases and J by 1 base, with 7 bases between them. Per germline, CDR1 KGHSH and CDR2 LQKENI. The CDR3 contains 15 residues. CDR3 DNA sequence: TGTGCCAGCTCACCACCTCTTCTGTCTGGAAACACCATATATTTT. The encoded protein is CASSPPLLSGNTIYF.

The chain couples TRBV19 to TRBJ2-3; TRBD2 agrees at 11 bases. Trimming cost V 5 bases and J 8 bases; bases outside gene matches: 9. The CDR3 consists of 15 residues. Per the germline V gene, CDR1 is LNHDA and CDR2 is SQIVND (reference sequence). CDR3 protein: CASSVASGGQGTQYF. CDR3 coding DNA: TGTGCCAGTAGTGTTGCTAGCGGGGGGCAAGGTACGCAGTATTTT.

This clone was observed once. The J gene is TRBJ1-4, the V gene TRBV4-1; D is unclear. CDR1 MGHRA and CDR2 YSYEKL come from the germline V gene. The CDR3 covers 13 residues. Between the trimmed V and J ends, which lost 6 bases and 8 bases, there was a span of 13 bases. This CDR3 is CASSPTPEEKLFF. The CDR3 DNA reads TGCGCCAGCAGTCCCACCCCGGAGGAAAAACTGTTTTTT.

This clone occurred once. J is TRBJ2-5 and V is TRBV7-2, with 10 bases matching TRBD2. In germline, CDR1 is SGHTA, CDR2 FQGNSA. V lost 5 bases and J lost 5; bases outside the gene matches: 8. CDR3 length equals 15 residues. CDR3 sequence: CASSGASGGWETQYF. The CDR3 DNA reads TGTGCCAGCAGCGGGGCTAGCGGGGGATGGGAGACCCAGTACTTC.

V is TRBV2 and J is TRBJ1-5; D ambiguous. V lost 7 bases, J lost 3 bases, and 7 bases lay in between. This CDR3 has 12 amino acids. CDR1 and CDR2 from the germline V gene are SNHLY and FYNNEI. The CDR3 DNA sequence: TGTGCCAGCACAGAGGCCAATCAGCCCCAGCATTTT. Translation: CASTEANQPQHF.

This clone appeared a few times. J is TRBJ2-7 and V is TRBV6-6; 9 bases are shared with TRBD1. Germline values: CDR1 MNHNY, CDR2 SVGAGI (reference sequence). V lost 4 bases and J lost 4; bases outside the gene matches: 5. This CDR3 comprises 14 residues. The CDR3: CASSSFDRGYEQYV. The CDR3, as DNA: TGTGCCAGCAGTTCCTTTGACAGGGGGTACGAGCAGTACGTC.

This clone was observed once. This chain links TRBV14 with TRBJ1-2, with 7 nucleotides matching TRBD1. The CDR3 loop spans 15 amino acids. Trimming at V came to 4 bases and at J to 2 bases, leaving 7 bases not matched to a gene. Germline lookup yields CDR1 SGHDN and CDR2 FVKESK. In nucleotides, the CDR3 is TGTGCCAGCAGCCCTTGGACAGGTGGGAACTATGGCTACACCTTC. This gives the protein CASSPWTGGNYGYTF.

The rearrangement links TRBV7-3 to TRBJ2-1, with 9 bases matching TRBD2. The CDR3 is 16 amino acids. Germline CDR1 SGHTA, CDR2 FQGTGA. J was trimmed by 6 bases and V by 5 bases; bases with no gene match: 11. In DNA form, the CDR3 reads TGTGCCAGCAGCCCAGACTCGGGACTAGCAAGCAATGAGCAGTTCTTC. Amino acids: CASSPDSGLASNEQFF.

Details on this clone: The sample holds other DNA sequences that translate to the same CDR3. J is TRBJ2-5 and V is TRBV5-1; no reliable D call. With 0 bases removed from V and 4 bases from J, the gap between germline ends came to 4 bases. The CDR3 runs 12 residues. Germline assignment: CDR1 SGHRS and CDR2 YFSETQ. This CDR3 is CASSLALETQYF. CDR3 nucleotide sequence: TGCGCCAGCAGCTTGGCTCTAGAGACCCAGTACTTC.

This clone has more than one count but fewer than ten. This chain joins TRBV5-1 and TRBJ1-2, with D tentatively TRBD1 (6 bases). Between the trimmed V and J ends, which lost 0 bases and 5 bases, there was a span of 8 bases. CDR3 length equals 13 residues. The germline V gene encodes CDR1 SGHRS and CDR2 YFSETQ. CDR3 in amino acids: CASSLDGQYGYTF. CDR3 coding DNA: TGCGCCAGCAGCTTGGACGGACAGTATGGCTACACCTTC.

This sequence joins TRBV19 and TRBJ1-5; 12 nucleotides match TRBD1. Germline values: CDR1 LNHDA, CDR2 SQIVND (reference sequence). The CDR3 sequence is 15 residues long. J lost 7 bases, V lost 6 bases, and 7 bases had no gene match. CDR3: CASRPGQGASQPQHF. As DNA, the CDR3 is TGTGCCAGTAGGCCGGGACAGGGGGCGTCCCAGCCCCAGCATTTT.

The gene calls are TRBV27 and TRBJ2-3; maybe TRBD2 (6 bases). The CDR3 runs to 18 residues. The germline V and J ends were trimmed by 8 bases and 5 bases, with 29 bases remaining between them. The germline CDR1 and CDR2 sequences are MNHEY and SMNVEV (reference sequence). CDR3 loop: CASATRTPAGLGVDTQYF. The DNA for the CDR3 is TGTGCCAGCGCCACTCGAACTCCAGCGGGTCTGGGTGTAGATACGCAGTATTTT.

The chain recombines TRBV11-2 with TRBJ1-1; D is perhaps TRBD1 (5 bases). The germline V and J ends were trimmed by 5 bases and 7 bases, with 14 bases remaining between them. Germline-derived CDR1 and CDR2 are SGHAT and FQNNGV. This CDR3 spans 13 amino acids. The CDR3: CASSLLMGGEAFF. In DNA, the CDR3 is TGTGCCAGCAGCCTTCTTATGGGGGGTGAAGCTTTCTTT.

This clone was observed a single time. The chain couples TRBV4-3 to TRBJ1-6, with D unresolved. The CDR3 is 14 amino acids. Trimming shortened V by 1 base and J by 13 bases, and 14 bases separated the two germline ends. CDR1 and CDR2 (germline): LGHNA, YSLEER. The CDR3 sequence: CASSQAVGEFPLHF. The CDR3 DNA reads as TGCGCCAGCAGCCAAGCCGTGGGCGAATTCCCCCTCCACTTT.

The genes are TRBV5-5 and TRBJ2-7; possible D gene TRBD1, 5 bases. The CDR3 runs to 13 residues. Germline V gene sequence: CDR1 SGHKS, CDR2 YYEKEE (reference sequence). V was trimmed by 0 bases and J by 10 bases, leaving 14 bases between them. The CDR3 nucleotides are TGTGCCAGCAGCTTGGCTCCAGGGCACGTACAGTACGTC. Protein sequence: CASSLAPGHVQYV.

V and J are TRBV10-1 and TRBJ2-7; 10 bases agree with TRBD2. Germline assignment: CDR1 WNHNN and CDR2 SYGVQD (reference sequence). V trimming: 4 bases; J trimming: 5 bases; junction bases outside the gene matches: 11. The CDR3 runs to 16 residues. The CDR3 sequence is CASSVSAGGADHEQYF. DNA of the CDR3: TGCGCCAGCAGTGTCTCAGCGGGGGGGGCGGACCACGAGCAGTACTTC.

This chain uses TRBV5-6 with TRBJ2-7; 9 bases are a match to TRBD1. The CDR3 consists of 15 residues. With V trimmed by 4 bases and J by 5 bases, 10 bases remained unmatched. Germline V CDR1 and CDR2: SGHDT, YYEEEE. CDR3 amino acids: CASSRTDRGRDEQYF. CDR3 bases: TGTGCCAGCAGCCGCACGGACAGGGGAAGAGACGAGCAGTACTTC.